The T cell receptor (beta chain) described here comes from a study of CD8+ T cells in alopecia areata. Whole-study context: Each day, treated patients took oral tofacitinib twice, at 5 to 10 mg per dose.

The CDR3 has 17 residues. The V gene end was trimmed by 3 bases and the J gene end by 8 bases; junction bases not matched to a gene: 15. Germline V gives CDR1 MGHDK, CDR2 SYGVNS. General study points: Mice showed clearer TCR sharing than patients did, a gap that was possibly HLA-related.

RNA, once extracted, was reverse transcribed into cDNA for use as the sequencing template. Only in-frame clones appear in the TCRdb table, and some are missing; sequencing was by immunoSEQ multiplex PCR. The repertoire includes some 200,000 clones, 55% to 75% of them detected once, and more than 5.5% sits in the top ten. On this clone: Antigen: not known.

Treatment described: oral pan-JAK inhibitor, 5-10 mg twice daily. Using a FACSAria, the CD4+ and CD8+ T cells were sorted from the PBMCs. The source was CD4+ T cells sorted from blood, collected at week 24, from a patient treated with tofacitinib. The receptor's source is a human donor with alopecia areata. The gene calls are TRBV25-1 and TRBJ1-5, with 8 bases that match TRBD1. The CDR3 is CASSEAGDRGSWEPQHF. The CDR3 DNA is TGTGCCAGCAGTGAGGCGGGAGACAGGGGAAGTTGGGAGCCCCAGCATTTT.